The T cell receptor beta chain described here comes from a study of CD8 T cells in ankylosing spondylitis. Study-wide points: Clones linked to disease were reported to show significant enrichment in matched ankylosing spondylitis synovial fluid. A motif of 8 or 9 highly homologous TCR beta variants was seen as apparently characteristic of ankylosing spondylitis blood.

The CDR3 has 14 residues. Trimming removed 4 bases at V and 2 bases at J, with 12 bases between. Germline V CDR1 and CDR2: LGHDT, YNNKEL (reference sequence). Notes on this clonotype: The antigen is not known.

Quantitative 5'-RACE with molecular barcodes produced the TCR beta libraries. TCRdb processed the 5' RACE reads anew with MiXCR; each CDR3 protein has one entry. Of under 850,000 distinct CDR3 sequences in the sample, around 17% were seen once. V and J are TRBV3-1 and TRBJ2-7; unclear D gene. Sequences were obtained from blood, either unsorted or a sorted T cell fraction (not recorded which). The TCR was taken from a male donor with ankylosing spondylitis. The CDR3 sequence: CASSPRSAPYEQYF. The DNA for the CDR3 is TGTGCCAGCAGCCCCAGATCGGCTCCCTACGAGCAGTACTTC.